This T cell receptor (beta chain) was recorded in a study of T cells after yellow fever vaccination. From the 5' RACE reads, TCRdb called clonotypes with MiXCR, one entry per CDR3 protein. This sample has 27,000 or so distinct CDR3 sequences, with nearly 4.5% found just once. V was cut by 10 bases and J by 5 bases, with 12 bases left in between. CDR3 length: 12 residues. This clonotype is large. This sequence joins TRBV12-3 or TRBV12-4 and TRBJ2-1; the D gene is possibly TRBD1 (5 bases). Here the sequenced sample was CD8+ T cells sorted from PBMCs, taken 5 days after the yellow fever booster vaccination. The source is a man under 40 who received the YFV17D yellow fever vaccine. The CDR3 DNA reads TGTGCCACAAAAGAAGGGGACAATGAGCAGTTCTTC. Protein product: CATKEGDNEQFF.